These T cell receptor beta chains were read from a single sample in a study of shared clonotypes between healthy human individuals. The table came from immunoSEQ multiplex PCR; TCRdb's copy has only in-frame clones and leaves some out. This sample has about 1.5 million clones; approximately 96% occur once, and the top ten carry over 1%. Input material: naive CD4+ T cells sorted from blood. The receptor set was obtained from a young man in good health. Each CDR3 is given with its conserved first and last residue. The D gene is left open where the match is weak.

j_call	d_call	v_call	cdr3_nt	cdr3_aa
TRBJ2-5	-	TRBV4-2	TGTGCCAGCAGCCAAGGGAGTCGAGGGGCAGAGACCCAGTACTTC	CASSQGSRGAETQYF
TRBJ2-7	TRBD1	TRBV7-9	TGTGCCAGCAGCTTAGCGACAGGGGGCTTTCGTTACGAGCAGTACTTC	CASSLATGGFRYEQYF
TRBJ1-2	-	TRBV9	TGTGCCAGCAGCTCGACAGTCAGTGGCTACACCTTC	CASSSTVSGYTF
TRBJ2-7	TRBD2	TRBV7-6	TGTGCCAGCAGCTTACGAGGACTAGCGAAGATCTACGAGCAGTACTTC	CASSLRGLAKIYEQYF
TRBJ2-1	-	TRBV19	TGTGCCAGTAGCCCCGGCGGGTCCTACAATGAGCAGTTCTTC	CASSPGGSYNEQFF
TRBJ1-3	-	TRBV5-4	TGTGCCAGCAGCCCCGGTCCATCCAGGGCTGGAAACACCATATATTTT	CASSPGPSRAGNTIYF
TRBJ1-5	-	TRBV10-3	TGTGCCCCGACGAGGGGCTTGAACAATCAGCCCCAGCATTTT	CAPTRGLNNQPQHF
TRBJ1-3	-	TRBV11-2	TGTGCCAGCAGCGTCCTCTCTGGAAACACCATATATTTT	CASSVLSGNTIYF
TRBJ1-4	-	TRBV30	TGTGCTGCTTCCCCGTGGGGGGGACCCAATGAAAAACTGTTTTTT	CAASPWGGPNEKLFF
TRBJ2-5	TRBD1	TRBV4-3	TGCGCCAGCAGCCAAGGCCTACAGGGGCGGATGGAGACCCAGTACTTC	CASSQGLQGRMETQYF
TRBJ2-7	TRBD1	TRBV29-1	TGCAGCGTCTACCTCTACCGGGACAGGGTCTACGAGCAGTACTTC	CSVYLYRDRVYEQYF
TRBJ2-5	TRBD1	TRBV28	TGTGCCAGCAGACTATTGGGGACCGGGACAGGGGGCTTGGAGACCCAGTACTTC	CASRLLGTGTGGLETQYF
TRBJ2-3	TRBD1	TRBV5-1	TGCGCCAGCAGCCCGTCGGGCAGGGGGTCAGATACGCAGTATTTT	CASSPSGRGSDTQYF
TRBJ2-2	TRBD2	TRBV7-8	TGTGCCAGCAGCTTAGTTTCTAGCGGGGCTAACACCGGGGAGCTGTTTTTT	CASSLVSSGANTGELFF